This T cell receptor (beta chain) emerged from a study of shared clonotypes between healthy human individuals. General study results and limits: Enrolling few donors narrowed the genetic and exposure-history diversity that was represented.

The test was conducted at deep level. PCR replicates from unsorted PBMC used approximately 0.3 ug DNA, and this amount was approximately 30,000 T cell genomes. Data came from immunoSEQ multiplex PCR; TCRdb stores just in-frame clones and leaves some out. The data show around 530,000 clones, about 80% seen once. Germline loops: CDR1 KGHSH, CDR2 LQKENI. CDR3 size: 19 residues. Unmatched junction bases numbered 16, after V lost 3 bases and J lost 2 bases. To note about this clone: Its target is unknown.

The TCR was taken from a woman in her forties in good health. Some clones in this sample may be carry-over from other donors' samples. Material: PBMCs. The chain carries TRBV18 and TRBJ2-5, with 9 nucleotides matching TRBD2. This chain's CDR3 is CASSPMDLSSGSVQETQYF. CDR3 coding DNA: TGTGCCAGCTCACCGATGGACCTAAGTAGCGGGAGTGTACAAGAGACCCAGTACTTC.